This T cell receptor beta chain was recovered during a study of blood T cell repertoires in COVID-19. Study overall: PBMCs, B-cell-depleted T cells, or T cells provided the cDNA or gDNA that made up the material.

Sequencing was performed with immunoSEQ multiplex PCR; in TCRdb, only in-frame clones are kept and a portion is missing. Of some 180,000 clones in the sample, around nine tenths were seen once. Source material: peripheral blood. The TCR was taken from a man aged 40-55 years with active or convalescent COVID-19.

CDR3 in DNA: TGTGCCACCGCCAGGATGAGCTCTGGAAACACCATATATTTT. Its translation is CATARMSSGNTIYF. V usage is TRBV28 and J usage is TRBJ1-3; the D is unclear. The CDR3 length is 14 residues. Germline CDR1 MDHEN, CDR2 SYDVKM. Trimming shortened V by 10 bases and J by 0 bases, and 13 bases separated the two germline ends.